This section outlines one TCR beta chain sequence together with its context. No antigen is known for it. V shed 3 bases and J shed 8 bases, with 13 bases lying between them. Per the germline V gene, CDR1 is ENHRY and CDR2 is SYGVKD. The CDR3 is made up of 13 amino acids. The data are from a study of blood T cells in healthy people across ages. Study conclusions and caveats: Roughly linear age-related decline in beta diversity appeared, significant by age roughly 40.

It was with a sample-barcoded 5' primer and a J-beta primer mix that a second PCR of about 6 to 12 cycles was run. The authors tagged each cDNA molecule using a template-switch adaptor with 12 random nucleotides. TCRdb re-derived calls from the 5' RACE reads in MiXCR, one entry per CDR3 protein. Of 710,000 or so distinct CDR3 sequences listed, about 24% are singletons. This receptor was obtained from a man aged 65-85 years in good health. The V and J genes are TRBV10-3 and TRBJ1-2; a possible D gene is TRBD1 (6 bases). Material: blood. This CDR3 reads CAISDQGRGGYTF. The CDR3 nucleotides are TGTGCCATCAGTGACCAGGGGAGGGGGGGCTACACCTTC.